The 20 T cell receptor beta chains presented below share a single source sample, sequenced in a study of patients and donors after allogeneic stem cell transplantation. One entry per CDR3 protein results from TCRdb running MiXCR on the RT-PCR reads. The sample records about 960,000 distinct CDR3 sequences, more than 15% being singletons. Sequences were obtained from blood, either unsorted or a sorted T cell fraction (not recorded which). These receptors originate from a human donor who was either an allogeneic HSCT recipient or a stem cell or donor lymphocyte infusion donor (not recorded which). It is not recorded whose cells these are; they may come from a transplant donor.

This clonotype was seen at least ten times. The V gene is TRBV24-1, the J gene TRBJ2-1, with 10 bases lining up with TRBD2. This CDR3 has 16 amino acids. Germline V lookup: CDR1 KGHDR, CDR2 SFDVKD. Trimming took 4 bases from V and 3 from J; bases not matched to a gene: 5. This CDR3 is CATSEPSGSDYNEQFF. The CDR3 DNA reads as TGTGCCACCAGTGAACCTAGCGGGAGCGACTACAATGAGCAGTTCTTC.

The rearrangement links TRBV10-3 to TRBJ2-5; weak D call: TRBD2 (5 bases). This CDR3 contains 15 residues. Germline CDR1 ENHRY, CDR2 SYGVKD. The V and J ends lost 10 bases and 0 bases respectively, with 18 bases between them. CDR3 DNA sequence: TGTGCCACCAGGACTGTTACTGGGTACCAAGAGACCCAGTACTTC. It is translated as CATRTVTGYQETQYF.

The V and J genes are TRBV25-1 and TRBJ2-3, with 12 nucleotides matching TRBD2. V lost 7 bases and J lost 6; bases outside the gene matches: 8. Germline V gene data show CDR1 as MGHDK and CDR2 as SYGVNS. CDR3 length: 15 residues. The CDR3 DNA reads TGTGCCAGCATTAGACTAGCGGGGGATGAGGATACGCAGTATTTT. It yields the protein CASIRLAGDEDTQYF.

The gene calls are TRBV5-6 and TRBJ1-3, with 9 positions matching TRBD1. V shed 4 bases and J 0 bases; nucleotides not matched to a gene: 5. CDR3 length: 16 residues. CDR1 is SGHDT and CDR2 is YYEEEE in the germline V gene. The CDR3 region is CASSQNRGLSGNTIYF. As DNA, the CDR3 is TGTGCCAGCAGCCAGAACAGGGGGCTCTCTGGAAACACCATATATTTT.

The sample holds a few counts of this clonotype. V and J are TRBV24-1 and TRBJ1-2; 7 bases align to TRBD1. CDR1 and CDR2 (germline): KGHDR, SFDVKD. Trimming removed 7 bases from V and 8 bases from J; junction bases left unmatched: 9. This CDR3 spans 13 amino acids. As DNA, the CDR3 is TGTGCCACCAGCTCGAGGACAGGTGGGGGCTACACCTTC. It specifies CATSSRTGGGYTF.

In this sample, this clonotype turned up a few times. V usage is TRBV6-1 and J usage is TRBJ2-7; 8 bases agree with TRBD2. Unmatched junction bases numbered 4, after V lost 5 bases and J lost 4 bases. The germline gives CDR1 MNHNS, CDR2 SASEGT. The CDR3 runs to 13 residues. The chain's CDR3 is CASSLTSVYEQYF. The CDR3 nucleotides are TGTGCCAGCAGTCTGACTAGCGTATACGAGCAGTACTTC.

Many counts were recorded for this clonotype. Here the CDR3 reads CASRRSGGATGELFF. The CDR3 region has the DNA TGTGCCAGCAGACGGAGCGGGGGCGCCACCGGGGAGCTGTTTTTT. This chain uses TRBV12-3 or TRBV12-4 with TRBJ2-2; 8 bases are shared with TRBD2. The trim removed 6 bases at V and 4 bases at J, leaving 7 bases unmatched. The CDR3 runs 15 residues.

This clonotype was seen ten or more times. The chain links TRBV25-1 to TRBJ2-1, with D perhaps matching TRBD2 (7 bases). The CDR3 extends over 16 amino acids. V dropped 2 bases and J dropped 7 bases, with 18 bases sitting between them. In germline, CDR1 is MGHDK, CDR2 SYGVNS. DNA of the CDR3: TGTGCCAGCAGTGAAGTAGGGGGGGTCGGTCGAAATGAGCAGTTCTTC. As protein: CASSEVGGVGRNEQFF.

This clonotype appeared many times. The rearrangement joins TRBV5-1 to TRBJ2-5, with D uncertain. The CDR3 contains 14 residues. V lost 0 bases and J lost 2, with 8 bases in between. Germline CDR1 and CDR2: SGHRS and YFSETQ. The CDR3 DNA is TGCGCCAGCAGCTTGGTAACATTGCAAGAGACCCAGTACTTC. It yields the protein CASSLVTLQETQYF.

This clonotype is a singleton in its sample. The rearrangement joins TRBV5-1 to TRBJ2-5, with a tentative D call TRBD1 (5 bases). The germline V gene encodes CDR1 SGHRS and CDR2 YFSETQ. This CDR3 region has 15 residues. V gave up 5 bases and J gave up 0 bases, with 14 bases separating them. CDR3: CASSPEQAYQETQYF. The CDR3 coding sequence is TGCGCCAGCAGTCCCGAACAGGCGTACCAAGAGACCCAGTACTTC.

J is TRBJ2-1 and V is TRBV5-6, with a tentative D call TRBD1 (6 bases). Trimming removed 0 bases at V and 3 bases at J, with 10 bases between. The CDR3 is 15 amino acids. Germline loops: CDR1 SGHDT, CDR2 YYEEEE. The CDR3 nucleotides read TGTGCCAGCAGCTTGGGGTGGGACAACTACAATGAGCAGTTCTTC. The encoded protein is CASSLGWDNYNEQFF.

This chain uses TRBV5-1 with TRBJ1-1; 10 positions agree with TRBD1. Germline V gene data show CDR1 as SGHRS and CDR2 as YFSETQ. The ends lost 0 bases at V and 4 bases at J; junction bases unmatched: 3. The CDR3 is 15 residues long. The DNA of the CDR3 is TGCGCCAGCAGCTTGGGAGGGGACAGGGGCACTGAAGCTTTCTTT. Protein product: CASSLGGDRGTEAFF. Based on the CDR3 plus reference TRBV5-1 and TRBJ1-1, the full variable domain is KAGVTQTPRYLIKTRGQQVTLSCSPISGHRSVSWYQQTPGQGLQFLFEYFSETQRNKGNFPGRFSGRQFSNSRSEMNVSTLELGDSALYLCASSLGGDRGTEAFFGQGTRLTVV.

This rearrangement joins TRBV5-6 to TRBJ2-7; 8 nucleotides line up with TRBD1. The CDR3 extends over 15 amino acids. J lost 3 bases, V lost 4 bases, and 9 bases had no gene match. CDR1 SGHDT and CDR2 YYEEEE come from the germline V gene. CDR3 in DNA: TGTGCCAGCAGCCCATCGTGGGACAGGCACTACGAGCAGTACTTC. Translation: CASSPSWDRHYEQYF.

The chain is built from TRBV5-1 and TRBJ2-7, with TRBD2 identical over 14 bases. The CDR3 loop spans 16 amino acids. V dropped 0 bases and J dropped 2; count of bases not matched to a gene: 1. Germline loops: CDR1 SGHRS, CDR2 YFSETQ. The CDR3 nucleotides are TGCGCCAGCAGCTTGGGGACTAGCGGGAGGCCCTACGAGCAGTACTTC. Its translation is CASSLGTSGRPYEQYF.

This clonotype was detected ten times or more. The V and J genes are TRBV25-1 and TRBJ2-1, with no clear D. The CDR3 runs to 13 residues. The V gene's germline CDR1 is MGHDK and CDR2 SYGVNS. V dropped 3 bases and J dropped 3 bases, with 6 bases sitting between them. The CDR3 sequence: CASSDWGYNEQFF. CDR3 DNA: TGTGCCAGCAGTGATTGGGGCTACAATGAGCAGTTCTTC.

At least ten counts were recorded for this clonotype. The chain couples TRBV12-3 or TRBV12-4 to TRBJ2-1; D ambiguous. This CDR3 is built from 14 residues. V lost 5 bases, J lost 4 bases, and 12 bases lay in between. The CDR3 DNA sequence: TGTGCCAGCAGTCCTCAGGAATCGTACAATGAGCAGTTCTTC. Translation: CASSPQESYNEQFF.

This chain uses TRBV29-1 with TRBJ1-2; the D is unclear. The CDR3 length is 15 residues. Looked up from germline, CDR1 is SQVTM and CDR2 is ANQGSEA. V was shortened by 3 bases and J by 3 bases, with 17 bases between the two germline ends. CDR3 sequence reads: CSVERGGIEDYGYTF. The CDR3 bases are TGCAGCGTTGAGAGAGGAGGGATTGAGGACTATGGCTACACCTTC.

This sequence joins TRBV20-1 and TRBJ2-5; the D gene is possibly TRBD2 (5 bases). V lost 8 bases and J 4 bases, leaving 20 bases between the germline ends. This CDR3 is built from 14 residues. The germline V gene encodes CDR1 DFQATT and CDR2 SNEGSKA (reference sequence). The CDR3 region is CSTSRADIRETQYF. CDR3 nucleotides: TGCAGTACCTCGCGGGCGGATATTCGAGAGACCCAGTACTTC.

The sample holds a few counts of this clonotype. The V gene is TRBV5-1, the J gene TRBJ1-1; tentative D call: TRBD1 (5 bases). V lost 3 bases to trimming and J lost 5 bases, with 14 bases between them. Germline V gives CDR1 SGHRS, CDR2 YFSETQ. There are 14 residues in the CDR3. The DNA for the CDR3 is TGCGCCAGCAGCTGGGGTTCAGGGAAAACTGAAGCTTTCTTT. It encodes CASSWGSGKTEAFF.

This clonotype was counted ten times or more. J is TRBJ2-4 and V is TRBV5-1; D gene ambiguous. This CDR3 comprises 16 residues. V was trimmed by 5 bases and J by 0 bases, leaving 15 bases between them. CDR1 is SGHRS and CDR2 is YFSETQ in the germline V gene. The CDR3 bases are TGCGCCAGCAGTCCTAATGCGGTACTAGCCAAAAACATTCAGTACTTC. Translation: CASSPNAVLAKNIQYF.